The text below deals with one T cell receptor (beta chain). Its antigen remains unidentified. This record comes from a study of T cells after yellow fever vaccination. Findings of the study overall: Reappearing after the booster were most of the clones from primary vaccination (around 96% CD4, 85% to 90% CD8).

MiXCR was run by TCRdb on the 5' RACE reads, yielding one entry per CDR3 protein. The data show under 250,000 distinct CDR3 sequences, more than 3% seen once. Germline V gene data show CDR1 as MNHEY and CDR2 as SMNVEV (reference sequence). Trimming took 5 bases from V and 3 from J, leaving 16 bases between them. The CDR3 is 15 residues long. The specimen was CD4+ T cells sorted from PBMCs, collected 10 days after the yellow fever booster vaccination. The receptor was isolated from a young man who received the YFV17D yellow fever vaccine. The chain combines TRBV27 with TRBJ1-1; TRBD1 might be the D (5 bases). The CDR3 region has the DNA TGTGCCAGCAGTCACAATGGAGGAGGGGACACTGAAGCTTTCTTT. It codes for CASSHNGGGDTEAFF.